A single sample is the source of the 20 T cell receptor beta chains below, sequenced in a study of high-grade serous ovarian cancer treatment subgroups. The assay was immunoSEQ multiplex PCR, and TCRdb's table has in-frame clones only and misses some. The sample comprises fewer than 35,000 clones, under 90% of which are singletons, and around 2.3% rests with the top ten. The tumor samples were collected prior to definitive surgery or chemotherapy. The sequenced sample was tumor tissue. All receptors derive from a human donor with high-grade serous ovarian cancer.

The CDR3 nucleotides are TGCGCCAGCAGCTTGGTGCCGGAGGGGAGCACAGATACGCAGTATTTT. Its translation is CASSLVPEGSTDTQYF. The chain combines TRBV5-1 with TRBJ2-3; D is perhaps TRBD2 (6 bases). Germline V CDR1 and CDR2: SGHRS, YFSETQ. There are 16 residues in the CDR3. V was clipped by 0 bases and J by 0 bases, with 11 bases between them.

Here the CDR3 reads CASSLARGGEQYF. CDR3 DNA: TGTGCCAGCAGCTTAGCGCGAGGGGGCGAGCAGTACTTC. The V and J genes are TRBV7-2 and TRBJ2-7; D might be TRBD1 (6 bases). The germline gives CDR1 SGHTA, CDR2 FQGNSA. This CDR3 has 13 residues. Trimming took 0 bases from V and 6 from J, leaving 9 bases between them.

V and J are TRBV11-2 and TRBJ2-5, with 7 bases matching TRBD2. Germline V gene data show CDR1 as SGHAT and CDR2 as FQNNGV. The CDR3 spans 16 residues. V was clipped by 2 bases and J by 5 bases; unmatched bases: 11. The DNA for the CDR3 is TGTGCCAGCAGCTTAATGACTAGCTACCTGGGGGAGACCCAGTACTTC. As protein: CASSLMTSYLGETQYF.

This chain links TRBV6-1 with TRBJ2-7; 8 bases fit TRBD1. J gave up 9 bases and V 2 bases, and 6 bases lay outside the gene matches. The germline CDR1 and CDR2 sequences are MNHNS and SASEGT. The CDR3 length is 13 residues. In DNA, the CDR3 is TGTGCCAGCAGTGAATCGGGACAGGCAGTGCAGTACTTC. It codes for CASSESGQAVQYF.

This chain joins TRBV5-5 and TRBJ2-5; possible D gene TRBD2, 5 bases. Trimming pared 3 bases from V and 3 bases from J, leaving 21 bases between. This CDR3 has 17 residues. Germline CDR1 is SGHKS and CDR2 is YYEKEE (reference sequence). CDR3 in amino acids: CASSSSLWWAREETQYF. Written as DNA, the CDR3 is TGTGCCAGCAGCTCTAGCCTTTGGTGGGCCCGGGAAGAGACCCAGTACTTC.

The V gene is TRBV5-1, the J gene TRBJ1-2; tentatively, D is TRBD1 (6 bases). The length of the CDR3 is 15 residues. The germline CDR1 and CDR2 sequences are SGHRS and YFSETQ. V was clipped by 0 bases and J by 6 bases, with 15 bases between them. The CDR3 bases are TGCGCCAGCAGCTTGGGACCTACAGGGTTGAATGGCTACACCTTC. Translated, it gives CASSLGPTGLNGYTF.

The CDR3 nucleotides read TGCGCCAGCAGCTTGAGTCCGGGGGGGAATCAGCCCCAGCATTTT. Its protein is CASSLSPGGNQPQHF. The chain combines TRBV5-1 with TRBJ1-5; TRBD1 is a possible D gene (5 bases). The V end was cut by 1 base, the J end by 4 bases, with 12 bases between. CDR1 is SGHRS and CDR2 is YFSETQ in the germline V gene. The CDR3 is 15 residues long.

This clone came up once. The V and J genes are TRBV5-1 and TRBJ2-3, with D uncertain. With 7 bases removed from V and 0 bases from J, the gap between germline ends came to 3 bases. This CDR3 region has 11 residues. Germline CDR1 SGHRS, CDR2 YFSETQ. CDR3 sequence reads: CASHSTDTQYF. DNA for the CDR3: TGCGCCAGCCATAGCACAGATACGCAGTATTTT. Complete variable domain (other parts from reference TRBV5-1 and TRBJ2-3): KAGVTQTPRYLIKTRGQQVTLSCSPISGHRSVSWYQQTPGQGLQFLFEYFSETQRNKGNFPGRFSGRQFSNSRSEMNVSTLELGDSALYLCASHSTDTQYFGPGTRLTVL.

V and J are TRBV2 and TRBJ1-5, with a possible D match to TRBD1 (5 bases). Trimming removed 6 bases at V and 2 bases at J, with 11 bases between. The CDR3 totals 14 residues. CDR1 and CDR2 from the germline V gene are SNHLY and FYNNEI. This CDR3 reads CASRPRDGNQPQHF. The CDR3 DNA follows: TGTGCCAGCAGACCCAGGGACGGCAATCAGCCCCAGCATTTT.

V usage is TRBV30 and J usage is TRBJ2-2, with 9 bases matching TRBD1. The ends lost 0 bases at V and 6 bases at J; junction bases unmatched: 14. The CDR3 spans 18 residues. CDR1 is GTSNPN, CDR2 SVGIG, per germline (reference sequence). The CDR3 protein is CAWSVPYRTGARSGELFF. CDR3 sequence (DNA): TGTGCCTGGAGTGTACCCTACAGGACAGGGGCCCGATCCGGGGAGCTGTTTTTT.

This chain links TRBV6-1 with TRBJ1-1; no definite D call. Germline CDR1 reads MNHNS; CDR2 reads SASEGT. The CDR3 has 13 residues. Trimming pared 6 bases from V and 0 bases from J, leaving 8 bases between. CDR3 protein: CASRENMNTEAFF. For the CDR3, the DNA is TGTGCCAGCAGGGAGAATATGAACACTGAAGCTTTCTTT.

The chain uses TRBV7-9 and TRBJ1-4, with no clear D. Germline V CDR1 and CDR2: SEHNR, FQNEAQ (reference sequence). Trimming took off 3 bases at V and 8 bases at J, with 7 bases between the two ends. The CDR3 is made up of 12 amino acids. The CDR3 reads CASSLTLEKLFF. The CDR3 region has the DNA TGTGCCAGCAGCTTGACTCTGGAAAAACTGTTTTTT.

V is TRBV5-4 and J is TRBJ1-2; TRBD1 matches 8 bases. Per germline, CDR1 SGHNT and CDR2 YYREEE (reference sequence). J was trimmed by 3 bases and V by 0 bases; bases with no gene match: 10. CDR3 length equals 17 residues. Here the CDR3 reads CASSLGFTGGYDYGYTF. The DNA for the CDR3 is TGTGCCAGCAGCTTGGGGTTCACAGGGGGGTATGACTATGGCTACACCTTC.

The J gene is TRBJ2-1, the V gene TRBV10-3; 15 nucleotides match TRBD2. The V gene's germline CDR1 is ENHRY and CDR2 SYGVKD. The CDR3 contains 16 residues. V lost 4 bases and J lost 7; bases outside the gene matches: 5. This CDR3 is CAISASGTSGGNEQFF. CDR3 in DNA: TGTGCCATCAGTGCCTCCGGGACTAGCGGGGGGAATGAGCAGTTCTTC.

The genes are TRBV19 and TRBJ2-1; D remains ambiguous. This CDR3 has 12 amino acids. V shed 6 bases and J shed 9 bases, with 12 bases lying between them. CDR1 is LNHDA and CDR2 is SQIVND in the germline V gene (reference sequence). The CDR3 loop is CASSLGRGEQFF. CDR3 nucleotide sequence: TGTGCCAGTAGCTTAGGAAGAGGTGAGCAGTTCTTC.

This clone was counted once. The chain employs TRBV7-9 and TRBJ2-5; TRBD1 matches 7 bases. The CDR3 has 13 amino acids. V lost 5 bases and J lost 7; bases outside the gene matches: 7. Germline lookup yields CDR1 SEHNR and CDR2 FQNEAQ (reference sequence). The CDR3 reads CASSARQGRTQYF. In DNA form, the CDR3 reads TGTGCCAGCAGCGCCCGACAGGGAAGGACCCAGTACTTC.

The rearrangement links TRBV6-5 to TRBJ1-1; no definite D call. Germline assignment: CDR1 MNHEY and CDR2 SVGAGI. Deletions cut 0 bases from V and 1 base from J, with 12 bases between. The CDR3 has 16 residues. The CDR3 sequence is CASSYSIGTRNTEAFF. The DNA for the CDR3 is TGTGCCAGCAGTTACTCGATCGGTACGAGGAACACTGAAGCTTTCTTT.

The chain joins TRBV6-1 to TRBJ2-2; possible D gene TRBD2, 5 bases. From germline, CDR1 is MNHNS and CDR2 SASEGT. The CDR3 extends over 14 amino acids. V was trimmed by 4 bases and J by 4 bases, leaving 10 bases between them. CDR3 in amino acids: CASSVGLSTGELFF. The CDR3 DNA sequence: TGTGCCAGCAGTGTCGGACTTTCCACCGGGGAGCTGTTTTTT.

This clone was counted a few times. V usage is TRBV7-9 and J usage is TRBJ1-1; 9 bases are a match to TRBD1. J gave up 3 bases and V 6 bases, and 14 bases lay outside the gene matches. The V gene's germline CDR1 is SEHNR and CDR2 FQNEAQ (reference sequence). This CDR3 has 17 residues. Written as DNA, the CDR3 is TGTGCCAGCAGACTACCCGGGACAGGGTCCGCCGACACTGAAGCTTTCTTT. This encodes CASRLPGTGSADTEAFF.

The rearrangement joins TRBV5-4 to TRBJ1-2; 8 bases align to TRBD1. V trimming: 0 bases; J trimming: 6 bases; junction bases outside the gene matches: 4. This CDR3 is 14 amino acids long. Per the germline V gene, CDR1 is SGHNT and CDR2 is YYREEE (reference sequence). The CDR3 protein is CASSLGQGADGYTF. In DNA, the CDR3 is TGTGCCAGCAGCTTGGGGCAGGGGGCTGATGGCTACACCTTC.